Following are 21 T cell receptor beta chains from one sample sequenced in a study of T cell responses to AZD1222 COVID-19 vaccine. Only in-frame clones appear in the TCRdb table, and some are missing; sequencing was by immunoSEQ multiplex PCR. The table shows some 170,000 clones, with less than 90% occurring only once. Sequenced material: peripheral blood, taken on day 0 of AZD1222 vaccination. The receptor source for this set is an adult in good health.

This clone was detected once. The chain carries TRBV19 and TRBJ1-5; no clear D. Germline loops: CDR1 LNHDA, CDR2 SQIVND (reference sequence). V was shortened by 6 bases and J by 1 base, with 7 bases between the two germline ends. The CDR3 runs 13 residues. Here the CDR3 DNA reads TGTGCCAGTAGGAATAGAAGCAATCAGCCCCAGCATTTT. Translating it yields CASRNRSNQPQHF.

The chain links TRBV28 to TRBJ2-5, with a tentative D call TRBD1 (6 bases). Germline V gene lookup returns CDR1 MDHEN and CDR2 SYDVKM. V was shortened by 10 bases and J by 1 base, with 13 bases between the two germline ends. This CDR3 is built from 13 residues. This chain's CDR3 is CATKGQLQETQYF. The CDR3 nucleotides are TGTGCCACAAAGGGACAACTCCAAGAGACCCAGTACTTC.

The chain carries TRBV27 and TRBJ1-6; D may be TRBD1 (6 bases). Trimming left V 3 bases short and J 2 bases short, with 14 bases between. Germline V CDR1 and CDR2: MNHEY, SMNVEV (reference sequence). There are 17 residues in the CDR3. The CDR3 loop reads CASSFNPGATYNSPLHF. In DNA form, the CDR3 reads TGTGCCAGCAGTTTTAACCCAGGGGCTACCTATAATTCACCCCTCCACTTT.

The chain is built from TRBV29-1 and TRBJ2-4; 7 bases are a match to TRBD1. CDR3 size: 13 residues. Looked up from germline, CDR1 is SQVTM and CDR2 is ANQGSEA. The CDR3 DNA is TGCAGTGCAGGGGGTTTGAACGAAAACATTCAGTACTTC. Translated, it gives CSAGGLNENIQYF.

The CDR3 bases are TGTGCCAGCAGTTTATCCCTCGGGACACCTAGCAATCAGCCCCAGCATTTT. As protein: CASSLSLGTPSNQPQHF. V gene TRBV28 combines with J gene TRBJ1-5, with D maybe TRBD1 (6 bases). The CDR3 has 17 residues. With 1 base removed from V and 0 bases from J, the gap between germline ends came to 13 bases. In germline, CDR1 is MDHEN, CDR2 SYDVKM.

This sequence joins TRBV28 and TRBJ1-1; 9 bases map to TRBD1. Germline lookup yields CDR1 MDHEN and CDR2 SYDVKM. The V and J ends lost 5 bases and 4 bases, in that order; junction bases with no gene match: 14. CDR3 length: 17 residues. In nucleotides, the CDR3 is TGTGCCAGCAGTGCTTCCCGGGACAGGGTTTCGGGCACTGAAGCTTTCTTT. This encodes CASSASRDRVSGTEAFF.

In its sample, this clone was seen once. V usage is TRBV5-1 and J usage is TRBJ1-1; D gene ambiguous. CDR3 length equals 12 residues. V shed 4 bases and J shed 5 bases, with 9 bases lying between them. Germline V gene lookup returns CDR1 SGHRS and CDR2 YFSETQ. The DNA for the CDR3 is TGCGCCAGCAGCCCGTGGGGAACTGAAGCTTTCTTT. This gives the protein CASSPWGTEAFF.

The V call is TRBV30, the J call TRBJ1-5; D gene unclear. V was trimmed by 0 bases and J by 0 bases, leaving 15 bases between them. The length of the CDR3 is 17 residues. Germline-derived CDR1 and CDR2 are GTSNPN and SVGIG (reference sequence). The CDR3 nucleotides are TGTGCCTGGAGTGTAGGGTCTCGGCAAATTAGCAATCAGCCCCAGCATTTT. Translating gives CAWSVGSRQISNQPQHF.

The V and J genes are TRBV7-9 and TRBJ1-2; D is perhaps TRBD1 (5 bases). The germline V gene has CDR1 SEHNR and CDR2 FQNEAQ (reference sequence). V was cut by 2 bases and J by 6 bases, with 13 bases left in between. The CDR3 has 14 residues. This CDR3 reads CASSLSGQGDGYTF. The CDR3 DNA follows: TGTGCCAGCAGCTTATCGGGGCAGGGAGATGGCTACACCTTC.

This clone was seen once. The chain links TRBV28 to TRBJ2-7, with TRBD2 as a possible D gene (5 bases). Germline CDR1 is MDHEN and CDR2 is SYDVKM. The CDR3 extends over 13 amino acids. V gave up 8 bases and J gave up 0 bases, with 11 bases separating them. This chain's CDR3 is CASRGKTSYEQYF. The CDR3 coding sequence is TGTGCCAGCCGAGGGAAAACCTCCTACGAGCAGTACTTC.

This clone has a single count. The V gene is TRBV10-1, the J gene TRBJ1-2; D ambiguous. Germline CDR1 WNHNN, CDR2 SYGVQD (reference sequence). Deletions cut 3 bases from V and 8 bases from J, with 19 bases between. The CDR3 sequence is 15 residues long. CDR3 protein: CASSENKLSRTGYTF. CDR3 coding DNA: TGCGCCAGCAGTGAAAACAAATTGTCGAGGACCGGCTACACCTTC.

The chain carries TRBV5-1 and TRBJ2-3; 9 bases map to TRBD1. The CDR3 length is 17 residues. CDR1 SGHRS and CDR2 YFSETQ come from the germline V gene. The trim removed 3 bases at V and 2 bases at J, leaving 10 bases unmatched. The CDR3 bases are TGCGCCAGCAGCTGGGGCGCCGGGACAGGGAACACAGATACGCAGTATTTT. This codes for CASSWGAGTGNTDTQYF.

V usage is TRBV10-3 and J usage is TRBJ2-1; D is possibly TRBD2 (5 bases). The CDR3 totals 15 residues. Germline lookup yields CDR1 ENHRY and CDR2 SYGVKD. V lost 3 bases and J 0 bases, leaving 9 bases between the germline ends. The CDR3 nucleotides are TGTGCCATCAGTGATTCGGGGAACTCCTACAATGAGCAGTTCTTC. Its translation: CAISDSGNSYNEQFF.

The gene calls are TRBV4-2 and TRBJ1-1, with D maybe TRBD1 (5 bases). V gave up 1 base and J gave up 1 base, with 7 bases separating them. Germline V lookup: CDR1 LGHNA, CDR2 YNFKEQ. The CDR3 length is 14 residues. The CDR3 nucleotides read TGTGCCAGCAGCCAAGTTACAGGGAACACTGAAGCTTTCTTT. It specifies CASSQVTGNTEAFF.

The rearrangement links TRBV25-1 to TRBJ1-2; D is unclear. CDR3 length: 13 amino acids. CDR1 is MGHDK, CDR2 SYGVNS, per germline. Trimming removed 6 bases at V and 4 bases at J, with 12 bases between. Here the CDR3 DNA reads TGTGCCAGCAGGGACCCGGTCGGCTATGGCTACACCTTC. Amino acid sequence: CASRDPVGYGYTF.

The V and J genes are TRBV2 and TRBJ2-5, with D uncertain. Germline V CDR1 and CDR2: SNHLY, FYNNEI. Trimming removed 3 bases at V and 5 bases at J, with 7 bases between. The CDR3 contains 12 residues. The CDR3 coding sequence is TGTGCCAGCAGTGACTTTGTGGAGACCCAGTACTTC. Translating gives CASSDFVETQYF.

In DNA form, the CDR3 reads TGCGCCAGCAGCAAGGACAGTAACACTGAAGCTTTCTTT. It encodes CASSKDSNTEAFF. V is TRBV5-1 and J is TRBJ1-1; possibly TRBD1 for D (6 bases). V lost 4 bases to trimming and J lost 2 bases, with 9 bases between them. This CDR3 comprises 13 residues. Germline V gene sequence: CDR1 SGHRS, CDR2 YFSETQ.

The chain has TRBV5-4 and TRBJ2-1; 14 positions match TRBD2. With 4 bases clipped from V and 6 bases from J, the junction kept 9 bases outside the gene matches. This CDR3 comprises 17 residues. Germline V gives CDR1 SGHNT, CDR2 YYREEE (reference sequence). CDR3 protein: CASSPGLAGGRGNEQFF. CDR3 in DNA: TGTGCCAGCAGCCCTGGACTAGCGGGAGGAAGGGGCAATGAGCAGTTCTTC.

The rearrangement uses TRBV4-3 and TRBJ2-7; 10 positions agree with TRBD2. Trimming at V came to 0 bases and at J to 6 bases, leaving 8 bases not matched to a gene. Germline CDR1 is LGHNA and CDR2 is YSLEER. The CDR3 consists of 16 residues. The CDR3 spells CASSQESRLAGAEQYF. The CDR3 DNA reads TGCGCCAGCAGCCAAGAGAGTCGGCTAGCGGGAGCCGAGCAGTACTTC.

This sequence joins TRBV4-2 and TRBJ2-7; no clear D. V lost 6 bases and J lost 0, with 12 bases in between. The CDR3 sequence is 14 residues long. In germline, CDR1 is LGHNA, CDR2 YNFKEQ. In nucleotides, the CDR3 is TGTGCCAGCAGTCGTACACGGAGCTCCTACGAGCAGTACTTC. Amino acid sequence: CASSRTRSSYEQYF.

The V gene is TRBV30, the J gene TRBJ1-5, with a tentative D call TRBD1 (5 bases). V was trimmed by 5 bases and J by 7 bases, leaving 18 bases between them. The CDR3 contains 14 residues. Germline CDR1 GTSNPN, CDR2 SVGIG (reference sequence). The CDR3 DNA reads TGTGCCTGGGGAAGGGGCGGGGGAGGCCAGCCCCAGCATTTT. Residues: CAWGRGGGGQPQHF. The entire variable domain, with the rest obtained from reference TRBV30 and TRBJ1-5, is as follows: SQTIHQWPATLVQPVGSPLSLECTVEGTSNPNLYWYRQAAGRGLQLLFYSVGIGQISSEVPQNLSASRPQDRQFILSSKKLLLSDSGFYLCAWGRGGGGQPQHFGDGTRLSIL.